What follows describes a single T cell receptor (beta chain). This clonotype was counted many times. Its antigen remains unidentified. No much larger clonotype is one base removed from it; base qualities were not supplied. This specimen belongs to a study of blood T cells in healthy people across ages (dated by TCRdb to about 2015). Some background on the complete study: Template switching captured roughly one uniquely barcoded TCR beta cDNA molecule per two T cells in model experiments. To track age-related changes in TCR beta repertoire diversity, the study relied on deep sequencing normalized with unique cDNA molecular identifiers. The donors were divided into four age groups: young (average approximately 15 years), middle-aged (approximately 39), aged (62) and long-lived (82). To avoid experimental bias, donors of different ages were randomly spread across the sequencing lanes. Two additional independent replicas of 1 million unique cDNA reads from the same blood draw were analyzed for two donors (one aged 18 to 30 and one aged 80 or older).

Study-wide findings and limitations: Estimates of total diversity based on one million sequenced T cells were considered lower bounds and underestimates. Observed TCR beta diversity per million T cells fell roughly linearly with age, and a significant reduction was already apparent by age approximately 41. Conclusive comparison of naive and antigen-experienced compartments was prevented by the profiling of bulk unsorted PBMCs. Compared with the aged group, more naive CD4+ T cells, fewer expanded clones and increased TCR diversity were shown by the long-lived group, suggesting age selection. A strong correlation was found between observed TCR beta diversity and the percentage of naive T cells measured by flow cytometry. Because the CMV infection status of the donors was unknown, age-related changes in expanded clonotypes may potentially have been confounded.

The approximately 39 donors, aged roughly 6 to 90 years, were systemically healthy Caucasian individuals from Russia. Each donor gave roughly 9.5 milliliters of peripheral blood, collected into EDTA-treated Vacutainer tubes. Ficoll-Paque density-gradient centrifugation was used to isolate PBMCs, with at least 7 million per sample. Total RNA, at least 5 micrograms per sample, was extracted from PBMCs with Trizol reagent. The percentages of naive CD45RAhigh/CD27high T cells were determined by flow cytometry on a PBMC aliquot from every donor. Library prep was done by 5' RACE. Sequencing took place on an Illumina HiSeq 2500. A second PCR of roughly 7 to 11 cycles was performed with a sample-barcoded 5' primer and a J-beta primer mix. A template-switch 5' adaptor carrying 12 random nucleotides introduced a unique molecular identifier onto each TCR beta cDNA molecule. Each sample yielded at least 2.5 million CDR3-containing paired-end reads. First-strand cDNA synthesis was performed from all RNA using the Mint cDNA synthesis kit, with priming by a TRBC-specific oligonucleotide. Following uracil-DNA glycosylase treatment, all cDNA underwent a first 18-cycle PCR with the universal primers M1SS and BC2_uni_R. As for the original processing: For normalization, 1 million high-quality reads, each with a distinct molecular identifier, were randomly selected from each sample. Instead of being binned into consensus sequences, reads that shared molecular identifiers were thrown out. MiTCR, run with a Q25 quality threshold and the strictest error-elimination algorithm, handled CDR3 identification, clonotype clustering and error correction. A nonparametric unseen species model with Euler transformation was used to estimate a lower bound on total TCR beta diversity. The public reads were reprocessed in TCRdb via fastp at Q25 and MiXCR, keeping in-frame beta chains. Each CDR3 protein appears once, grouped with its most common genes and DNA. V and J calls and clone size were set by TCRdb, not the authors. In this sample the table shows 630,000 or so distinct CDR3 sequences, about 32% of which occur a single time. The ten top clones hold 15% to 17% of the sample.

The CDR3 runs 15 amino acids, cysteine and phenylalanine included. Solely the CDR3 DNA is kept, with 45 bases framed from the first base. The germline V gene provides CDR1 SGDLS and CDR2 YYNGEE. At the junction V is shortened by 0 bases and J by 3 bases, with 13 bases in between. The chain is made from TRBV9 and TRBJ2-7; 5 matching bases give a weak D call of TRBD1. The material sequenced was blood. This TCR was sampled from a woman older than 75 in good health. Donor details come from another sample of the same person, matched by shared clones. Here is the DNA: TGTGCCAGCAGCGTAGAAAGCCAGGGTTACTACGAGCAGTACTTC. Its protein is CASSVESQGYYEQYF.